This note documents a single TCR beta chain sequence. This sample stems from a study of T cell changes during pregnancy in multiple sclerosis. The germline CDR1 and CDR2 sequences are SGDLS and YYNGEE. J gave up 5 bases and V 0 bases, and 8 bases lay outside the gene matches. This CDR3 comprises 18 residues. Clones were sequenced by immunoSEQ multiplex PCR, and TCRdb holds only the in-frame ones, with some missing. The profile covers just under 35,000 clones, with just over 90% appearing a single time and 3.5% to 5.5% taken by the ten largest. The specimen comprised peripheral blood, sampled in the second trimester of pregnancy. The source of this sequence is a female donor in good health, enrolled as a control in a pregnancy study. The J gene is TRBJ2-2, the V gene TRBV9; 12 bases match TRBD2. CDR3 DNA sequence: TGTGCCAGCAGCGTAGCCGTTGGGGGGACTAGCGGGACCGGGGAGCTGTTTTTT. Translating gives CASSVAVGGTSGTGELFF. The whole variable domain, filled in from reference TRBV9 and TRBJ2-2, reads DSGVTQTPKHLITATGQRVTLRCSPRSGDLSVYWYQQSLDQGLQFLIQYYNGEERAKGNILERFSAQQFPDLHSELNLSSLELGDSALYFCASSVAVGGTSGTGELFFGEGSRLTVL.